The clone carrying this T cell receptor (beta chain) was detected once. No antigen is known for it. This entry comes from a study of shared clonotypes between healthy human individuals. Study-wide context: Plates per donor: three CD4 naive, three CD4 memory, two CD8 naive, one CD8 memory. General study findings and limits: Compared with memory subsets, naive subsets generally had larger estimated richness. Non-shared clonotypes had lower generation probabilities than those shared by all four donors.

The germline V gene encodes CDR1 ENHRY and CDR2 SYGVKD. The CDR3 is 11 residues long. Samples underwent the assay at deep level. Produced via immunoSEQ multiplex PCR; TCRdb's table is partial and in-frame only. The table records fewer than 400,000 clones, approximately 79% of them present only once. The V and J genes are TRBV10-3 and TRBJ2-5; D is unresolved. The J call may not be correct, given that the DNA end is closer to TRBJ2-7. The sequence derives from a man aged 25 to 45 in good health. The source material was memory CD4+ T cells sorted from blood. Subset denoted: CD45RA-negative fraction. This chain's CDR3 is CAAMGVYEQYF. The CDR3 DNA sequence: TGTGCCGCGATGGGCGTCTACGAGCAGTACTTC.